One sample yielded the 26 T cell receptor beta chains listed below, sequenced in a study of sequential checkpoint blockade in melanoma. Treatment here: randomized to nivolumab then ipilimumab (arm A) or the reverse (arm B). The protocol was immunoSEQ multiplex PCR, while the TCRdb copy is restricted to in-frame clones and leaves out a portion. The sample holds 25,000 to 30,000 clones, around 80% seen once. Sequencing used CD8+ T cells sorted from blood (inferred from file names), obtained from a patient given nivolumab and ipilimumab in sequence. The receptors stem from a human donor with melanoma.

The rearrangement links TRBV7-9 to TRBJ2-1; D call uncertain. V lost 1 base and J lost 6, with 10 bases in between. This CDR3 has 14 residues. Germline CDR1 reads SEHNR; CDR2 reads FQNEAQ (reference sequence). CDR3 in DNA: TGTGCCAGCAGCTTAGTATCCGCAGGCAATGAGCAGTTCTTC. Residues: CASSLVSAGNEQFF.

The V gene is TRBV9, the J gene TRBJ1-2, with 9 nucleotides matching TRBD1. The J segment lost 4 bases and the V segment lost 2 bases, leaving 9 bases of the junction unmatched. This CDR3 has 16 amino acids. Looked up from germline, CDR1 is SGDLS and CDR2 is YYNGEE. CDR3 loop: CASSVSYGTGFYGYTF. CDR3 in DNA: TGTGCCAGCAGCGTTAGCTACGGGACAGGGTTCTATGGCTACACCTTC.

The rearrangement uses TRBV5-1 and TRBJ1-1; no firm D call. The CDR3 consists of 13 residues. V was shortened by 0 bases and J by 4 bases, with 7 bases between the two germline ends. Per the germline V gene, CDR1 is SGHRS and CDR2 is YFSETQ. Here the CDR3 reads CASSLATSTEAFF. CDR3 DNA: TGCGCCAGCAGCTTGGCCACGAGCACTGAAGCTTTCTTT.

The rearrangement links TRBV27 to TRBJ2-1; 7 bases agree with TRBD2. Germline V gene data show CDR1 as MNHEY and CDR2 as SMNVEV (reference sequence). The trim removed 6 bases at V and 11 bases at J, leaving 10 bases unmatched. The CDR3 sequence is 13 residues long. The CDR3 DNA sequence: TGTGCCAGCAGAGAACGACTAGCTCCTCAGCAGTTCTTC. It codes for CASRERLAPQQFF.

This clone was found a few times. The chain combines TRBV7-2 with TRBJ2-7; 12 bases are shared with TRBD2. The V gene end was trimmed by 4 bases and the J gene end by 3 bases; junction bases not matched to a gene: 7. This CDR3 is 16 amino acids long. CDR1 and CDR2 from the germline V gene are SGHTA and FQGNSA. The CDR3 bases are TGTGCCAGCAGCTGGACCGGACTAGCGGGGAACTACGAGCAGTACTTC. Protein product: CASSWTGLAGNYEQYF. Full variable domain (remainder filled in from reference TRBV7-2 and TRBJ2-7): GAGVSQSPSNKVTEKGKDVELRCDPISGHTALYWYRQSLGQGLEFLIYFQGNSAPDKSGLPSDRFSAERTGGSVSTLTIQRTQQEDSAVYLCASSWTGLAGNYEQYFGPGTRLTVT.

This chain joins TRBV27 and TRBJ1-1, with 7 bases lining up with TRBD1. With 5 bases clipped from V and 7 bases from J, the junction kept 4 bases outside the gene matches. The CDR3 contains 12 residues. Germline assignment: CDR1 MNHEY and CDR2 SMNVEV (reference sequence). Here the CDR3 DNA reads TGTGCCAGCAGTCGGGGGACAGATGAAGCTTTCTTT. Translating it yields CASSRGTDEAFF.

The V and J genes are TRBV6-4 and TRBJ1-3, with unresolved D. The germline CDR1 and CDR2 sequences are MRHNA and SNTAGT. The CDR3 is made up of 15 amino acids. V gave up 3 bases and J gave up 2 bases, with 11 bases separating them. CDR3 nucleotide sequence: TGTGCCAGCAGTGAAGAAGCGGGCCCTGGAAACACCATATATTTT. Protein sequence: CASSEEAGPGNTIYF.

The rearrangement uses TRBV9 and TRBJ1-3; D not certain. The germline CDR1 and CDR2 sequences are SGDLS and YYNGEE. The CDR3 spans 16 residues. V lost 3 bases, J lost 4 bases, and 17 bases lay in between. The CDR3 nucleotides read TGTGCCAGCAGCGGAGGCGTCTCGGCAACCGGAAACACCATATATTTT. It is translated as CASSGGVSATGNTIYF.

The V call is TRBV12-5, the J call TRBJ2-1, with 10 bases aligning to TRBD2. The CDR3 loop spans 17 amino acids. The ends lost 6 bases at V and 8 bases at J; junction bases unmatched: 16. The germline V gene has CDR1 LGHNT and CDR2 FRNRAP. The CDR3 loop reads CASGGLGKREGPYEQFF. The CDR3 DNA reads as TGTGCTAGTGGCGGCCTTGGGAAGCGGGAGGGCCCCTATGAGCAGTTCTTC.

The J gene is TRBJ2-7, the V gene TRBV28; 7 bases fit TRBD2. V was pared by 6 bases and J by 4 bases, with 12 bases of the junction left unmatched. Per germline, CDR1 MDHEN and CDR2 SYDVKM. The CDR3 contains 15 residues. The CDR3 here is CASSTPEGGTYEQYF. CDR3 coding DNA: TGTGCCAGCAGCACCCCTGAGGGAGGGACGTACGAGCAGTACTTC. Full variable domain (outside the CDR3, taken from reference TRBV28 and TRBJ2-7): DVKVTQSSRYLVKRTGEKVFLECVQDMDHENMFWYRQDPGLGLRLIYFSYDVKMKEKGDIPEGYSVSREKKERFSLILESASTNQTSMYLCASSTPEGGTYEQYFGPGTRLTVT.

This clone came up a few times. V is TRBV2 and J is TRBJ2-7; weak D call: TRBD2 (5 bases). The germline V gene encodes CDR1 SNHLY and CDR2 FYNNEI. V was pared by 6 bases and J by 4 bases, with 19 bases between. This CDR3 has 15 residues. The CDR3 bases are TGTGCCAGCAGCCCCCGCCGAGGCGGGCAGTACGAGCAGTACTTC. Its protein is CASSPRRGGQYEQYF.

The chain carries TRBV7-9 and TRBJ2-1; TRBD2 agrees at 7 bases. V lost 2 bases and J lost 10; bases outside the gene matches: 5. The CDR3 extends over 13 amino acids. In germline, CDR1 is SEHNR, CDR2 FQNEAQ (reference sequence). CDR3 nucleotide sequence: TGTGCCAGCAGCTTATCCCCTAGCGGAGAGCAGTTCTTC. It is translated as CASSLSPSGEQFF.

The rearrangement joins TRBV19 to TRBJ2-1; D not certain. This CDR3 spans 14 amino acids. CDR1 and CDR2 (germline): LNHDA, SQIVND (reference sequence). Trimming took 2 bases from V and 5 from J, leaving 10 bases between them. The CDR3 protein is CASSIWAANNEQFF. In DNA form, the CDR3 reads TGTGCCAGTAGTATATGGGCAGCTAACAATGAGCAGTTCTTC. Together with reference TRBV19 and TRBJ2-1, the CDR3 gives the full variable domain: DGGITQSPKYLFRKEGQNVTLSCEQNLNHDAMYWYRQDPGQGLRLIYYSQIVNDFQKGDIAEGYSVSREKKESFPLTVTSAQKNPTAFYLCASSIWAANNEQFFGPGTRLTVL.

The chain has TRBV21-1 and TRBJ2-7; the table's D call, TRBD2, has no DNA check behind it. TRBV21-1 is termed a pseudogene. The CDR3 contains 14 residues. CDR3 in DNA: TGTGCCAGCAGCAAAGGACTTTTTACCTACGAGCAGTACTTC. It specifies CASSKGLFTYEQYF.

The rearrangement joins TRBV9 to TRBJ2-7, with 7 bases aligning to TRBD2. The CDR3 extends over 16 amino acids. Losses at the gene ends were 0 bases for V and 0 bases for J; bases not matched to a gene: 6. The germline V gene encodes CDR1 SGDLS and CDR2 YYNGEE. This chain's CDR3 is CASSVEASGVSYEQYF. CDR3 bases: TGTGCCAGCAGCGTAGAAGCCAGCGGGGTCTCCTACGAGCAGTACTTC.

V gene TRBV6-5 combines with J gene TRBJ1-2; perhaps TRBD1 as D (5 bases). Germline V gives CDR1 MNHEY, CDR2 SVGAGI. This CDR3 is 15 amino acids long. V gave up 4 bases and J gave up 3 bases, with 15 bases separating them. CDR3: CASSFLTGTYYGYTF. In DNA, the CDR3 is TGTGCCAGCAGTTTCTTAACCGGGACTTACTATGGCTACACCTTC.

A remark on this clone: One end of the junction is discordant with germline, which a read error may explain. The V gene is TRBV28, the J gene TRBJ2-3; TRBD1 matches 8 bases. This CDR3 has 17 amino acids. The V gene's germline CDR1 is MDHEN and CDR2 SYDVKM. The CDR3 nucleotides read TGTGCCAGCAGTCAAAGGTGGACAGGGAGTTTCACAGCTACGCAGTATTTT. This codes for CASSQRWTGSFTATQYF. Full variable domain (rest looked up from reference TRBV28 and TRBJ2-3): DVKVTQSSRYLVKRTGEKVFLECVQDMDHENMFWYRQDPGLGLRLIYFSYDVKMKEKGDIPEGYSVSREKKERFSLILESASTNQTSMYLCASSQRWTGSFTATQYFGPGTRLTVL.

The CDR3 sequence is CASSTGLGNEQFF. In DNA form, the CDR3 reads TGTGCCAGTAGTACGGGACTAGGCAATGAGCAGTTCTTC. The chain combines TRBV19 with TRBJ2-1; the match to TRBD2 covers 8 bases. The V gene end was trimmed by 4 bases and the J gene end by 6 bases; junction bases not matched to a gene: 2. There are 13 residues in the CDR3. Germline CDR1 LNHDA, CDR2 SQIVND (reference sequence).

This sequence joins TRBV5-1 and TRBJ2-1; 11 nucleotides align to TRBD2. The CDR3 loop spans 15 amino acids. In germline, CDR1 is SGHRS, CDR2 YFSETQ. V dropped 3 bases and J dropped 5; count of bases not matched to a gene: 4. The CDR3, as DNA: TGCGCCAGCAGCTATAGCGGGGGGGCAAACAATGAGCAGTTCTTC. It specifies CASSYSGGANNEQFF.

This clone came up once. This chain's CDR3 is CASSERTGEWYF. CDR3 in DNA: TGTGCCAGCAGTGAGAGGACAGGCGAGTGGTATTTT. The rearrangement uses TRBV6-5 and TRBJ2-3, with TRBD1 matching over 7 bases. With V trimmed by 5 bases and J by 14 bases, 10 bases remained unmatched. The CDR3 sequence is 12 residues long. CDR1 is MNHEY, CDR2 SVGAGI, per germline.

The V and J genes are TRBV7-9 and TRBJ2-7; TRBD2 matches at 10 bases. The CDR3 spans 19 residues. V trimming: 0 bases; J trimming: 2 bases; junction bases outside the gene matches: 13. The germline CDR1 and CDR2 sequences are SEHNR and FQNEAQ (reference sequence). This chain's CDR3 is CASSLAQASGRVSAYEQYF. For the CDR3, the DNA is TGTGCCAGCAGCTTAGCGCAGGCTAGCGGGAGAGTTTCAGCCTACGAGCAGTACTTC.

The chain carries TRBV6-6 and TRBJ1-2; the D is unclear. Germline V gene lookup returns CDR1 MNHNY and CDR2 SVGAGI (reference sequence). V gave up 8 bases and J gave up 5 bases, with 21 bases separating them. This CDR3 is 15 amino acids long. The CDR3 DNA reads as TGTGCCAGCGAACATAGTACGACTTTATCTTATGGCTACACCTTC. This codes for CASEHSTTLSYGYTF.

The chain is built from TRBV27 and TRBJ2-5, with TRBD2 matching 9 bases. Germline V gene data show CDR1 as MNHEY and CDR2 as SMNVEV (reference sequence). There are 15 residues in the CDR3. The V and J ends lost 7 bases and 5 bases, in that order; junction bases with no gene match: 11. The CDR3 region has the DNA TGTGCCAGCAAGAGTCGCGGGAGGGCCGGGGAGACCCAGTACTTC. The encoded protein is CASKSRGRAGETQYF.

The chain joins TRBV6-6 to TRBJ1-4; D perhaps matches TRBD1 (6 bases). CDR1 and CDR2 (germline): MNHNY, SVGAGI (reference sequence). V shed 6 bases and J shed 0 bases, with 14 bases lying between them. This CDR3 has 16 amino acids. The CDR3 DNA is TGTGCCAGCAGGGACGGGGGGCAGACAACTAATGAAAAACTGTTTTTT. This codes for CASRDGGQTTNEKLFF.

The rearrangement uses TRBV11-2 and TRBJ2-5; possible D gene TRBD1, 6 bases. CDR3 length: 15 amino acids. Germline CDR1 and CDR2: SGHAT and FQNNGV. The V end lost 1 base, the J end lost 3 bases, and 12 bases lay between the germline ends. CDR3 sequence: CASSLVGGGEETQYF. The CDR3, as DNA: TGTGCCAGCAGCTTAGTTGGGGGCGGTGAAGAGACCCAGTACTTC.

V usage is TRBV27 and J usage is TRBJ1-1, with 9 bases that match TRBD1. V gave up 3 bases and J gave up 0 bases; unmatched junction bases: 5. Germline loops: CDR1 MNHEY, CDR2 SMNVEV (reference sequence). This CDR3 is built from 16 residues. The CDR3 loop is CASSLDRGMMNTEAFF. The CDR3 bases are TGTGCCAGCAGTTTGGACAGGGGAATGATGAACACTGAAGCTTTCTTT.